The 28 T cell receptor beta chains in this list originate from one sample, sequenced in a study of blood T cells in healthy people across ages (dated by TCRdb to about 2015). Receptor libraries were prepared by 5' RACE. The sequencer listed for this sample is Illumina HiSeq 2500. The second PCR ran for roughly 7 to 12 cycles and used a J-beta primer mix along with a sample-barcoded 5' primer. The public sequencing data were trimmed at Q25 with fastp and processed into clonotypes with MiXCR by TCRdb, which kept only in-frame beta chains. CDR3 protein duplicates are merged, each entry listing the most common genes and DNA. The sample data list hundreds of thousands of distinct CDR3 sequences, and over 40% of these were observed just once. Of the sample, approximately 13% is held by the ten largest clones. Material: blood. The receptors originated from a woman of 80 years or more in good health.

The V gene is TRBV4-2, the J gene TRBJ1-2; no definite D call. This CDR3 comprises 15 residues. CDR1 and CDR2 (germline): LGHNA, YNFKEQ. Trimming took off 1 base at V and 4 bases at J, with 13 bases between the two ends. CDR3 region: CASSQGLGESYGYTF. DNA of the CDR3: TGTGCCAGCAGCCAAGGGCTCGGGGAGAGCTATGGCTACACCTTC.

For this clonotype: A much larger clone sits a single nucleotide away, making a read error possible. The CDR3 loop reads CASRYGWDGSYEQYF. The CDR3 coding sequence is TGTGCCAGCCGTTACGGTTGGGACGGCTCCTACGAGCAGTACTTC. This rearrangement joins TRBV27 to TRBJ2-7; D is perhaps TRBD1 or TRBD2 (5 bases each). Germline CDR1 and CDR2: MNHEY and SMNVEV (reference sequence). Trimming cost V 8 bases and J 0 bases, with 17 bases left between them. The CDR3 consists of 15 residues.

DNA for the CDR3: TGTGCCAGCAGCGTAGCTGGGACTAGCGGGGGGGCCTGGTACAATGAGCAGTACTTC. Amino acids: CASSVAGTSGGAWYNEQYF. The V and J genes are TRBV9 and TRBJ2-1; 16 bases map to TRBD2. The DNA end favors TRBJ2-7, so the J call may be wrong. The CDR3 runs to 19 residues. Germline lookup yields CDR1 SGDLS and CDR2 YYNGEE.

Worth noting for this clonotype: This may come from a read error, since a much larger clone is one base off. This rearrangement joins TRBV18 to TRBJ2-6; TRBD2 is a possible D gene (6 bases). This CDR3 is 13 amino acids long. Per the germline V gene, CDR1 is KGHSH and CDR2 is LQKENI. CDR3 in DNA: TGTGCCAGCGCACCATGGGGGGATCGGGTCCTGACTTTC. Protein product: CASAPWGDRVLTF.

J is TRBJ2-5 and V is TRBV29-1; TRBD1 matches at 7 bases. V lost 3 bases and J lost 11; bases outside the gene matches: 15. Germline V gene sequence: CDR1 SQVTM, CDR2 ANQGSEA. This CDR3 contains 14 residues. DNA for the CDR3: TGCAGCGTTGAGGGACAGCAAGGGTCGAGGGAGCAGTACTTC. Its translation: CSVEGQQGSREQYF. The whole variable domain, remainder taken from reference TRBV29-1 and TRBJ2-5, is SAVISQKPSRDICQRGTSLTIQCQVDSQVTMMFWYRQQPGQSLTLIATANQGSEATYESGFVIDKFPISRPNLTFSTLTVSNMSPEDSSIYLCSVEGQQGSREQYFGPGTRLLVL.

With respect to this clonotype: A read error may be the cause here, since a much bigger clone is one base away. The chain links TRBV2 to TRBJ2-7; 9 bases are shared with TRBD1. J lost 5 bases, V lost 6 bases, and 8 bases had no gene match. The CDR3 runs 14 residues. Per the germline V gene, CDR1 is SNHLY and CDR2 is FYNNEI. CDR3 nucleotides: TGTGCCAGCAGATCGGACAGGGGTTTGGACGAGCAGTACTTC. It specifies CASRSDRGLDEQYF.

This clonotype occurred many times. The chain combines TRBV28 with TRBJ2-7; TRBD1 agrees at 7 bases. The V and J ends lost 10 bases and 2 bases, in that order; junction bases with no gene match: 5. CDR3 size: 12 residues. Germline V lookup: CDR1 MDHEN, CDR2 SYDVKM. CDR3 DNA: TGTGCCATCCGGGACAGACCCTACGAGCAGTACTTC. Translating gives CAIRDRPYEQYF.

The chain recombines TRBV5-1 with TRBJ1-2; 7 nucleotides match TRBD1. Germline V gene sequence: CDR1 SGHRS, CDR2 YFSETQ. The CDR3 covers 15 residues. The ends lost 0 bases at V and 6 bases at J; junction bases unmatched: 8. The CDR3: CASSLVTAQGHGYTF. CDR3 nucleotide sequence: TGCGCCAGCAGCTTGGTTACCGCACAGGGGCATGGCTACACCTTC.

Only a few counts were recorded for this clonotype. The chain employs TRBV20-1 and TRBJ2-4; D is uncertain. Germline CDR1 DFQATT, CDR2 SNEGSKA (reference sequence). CDR3 length: 14 residues. V shed 6 bases and J shed 3 bases, with 15 bases lying between them. CDR3 loop: CSAPATNFKNIQYF. The CDR3 DNA follows: TGCAGTGCCCCTGCCACCAACTTCAAAAACATTCAGTACTTC.

The chain has TRBV6-2 or TRBV6-3 and TRBJ2-1; 10 nucleotides align to TRBD2. Trimming cost V 6 bases and J 4 bases; bases outside gene matches: 9. The CDR3 is 16 residues long. Germline lookup yields CDR1 MNHEY and CDR2 SVGEGT. CDR3 nucleotides: TGTGCCAGCAGACCCCGGACTAGCGGAGTATACAATGAGCAGTTCTTC. This translates into CASRPRTSGVYNEQFF.

A few counts support this clonotype. V and J are TRBV30 and TRBJ2-1; 10 nucleotides line up with TRBD2. Losses at the gene ends were 7 bases for V and 4 bases for J; bases not matched to a gene: 4. Germline V gene sequence: CDR1 GTSNPN, CDR2 SVGIG (reference sequence). CDR3 length: 13 amino acids. The CDR3 loop is CASLAGAYNEQFF. CDR3 bases: TGTGCCTCTCTAGCGGGAGCTTACAATGAGCAGTTCTTC.

This chain connects TRBV5-1 to TRBJ1-2; 8 bases line up with TRBD1. CDR3 length equals 16 residues. The germline gives CDR1 SGHRS, CDR2 YFSETQ. Trimming at V came to 1 base and at J to 4 bases, leaving 9 bases not matched to a gene. For the CDR3, the DNA is TGCGCCAGCAGCTTGACCGGGACAGGATCGCTCTATGGCTACACCTTC. Its translation: CASSLTGTGSLYGYTF. Full variable domain (outside the CDR3, taken from reference TRBV5-1 and TRBJ1-2): KAGVTQTPRYLIKTRGQQVTLSCSPISGHRSVSWYQQTPGQGLQFLFEYFSETQRNKGNFPGRFSGRQFSNSRSEMNVSTLELGDSALYLCASSLTGTGSLYGYTFGSGTRLTVV.

The V call is TRBV27, the J call TRBJ1-2, with 7 bases aligning to TRBD1. CDR1 is MNHEY and CDR2 is SMNVEV in the germline V gene (reference sequence). Trimming cost V 0 bases and J 0 bases; bases outside gene matches: 7. The CDR3 length is 17 residues. CDR3 in amino acids: CASSLSYRDRANYGYTF. CDR3 nucleotides: TGTGCCAGCAGTTTATCCTACAGGGACAGAGCTAACTATGGCTACACCTTC.

This clonotype came up a few times. V is TRBV7-2 and J is TRBJ2-6, with a tentative D call TRBD1 (6 bases). V lost 3 bases and J lost 4, with 10 bases in between. Germline V gene sequence: CDR1 SGHTA, CDR2 FQGNSA. The CDR3 loop spans 15 amino acids. The CDR3 DNA is TGTGCCAGCAGCTTTGGGGGCAGAGGGGCCAACGTCCTGACTTTC. This sequence encodes CASSFGGRGANVLTF.

On this clonotype: A much bigger clone sits one base away, suggesting this may be a read error. The rearrangement uses TRBV29-1 and TRBJ2-7, with 9 nucleotides matching TRBD2. CDR3 length: 13 amino acids. Germline V gene data show CDR1 as SQVTM and CDR2 as ANQGSEA. The CDR3 sequence: CSVSGGRNYGQYF. In DNA, the CDR3 is TGCAGCGTTAGCGGGGGGCGAAACTACGGGCAGTACTTC.

This clonotype was detected many times. The chain recombines TRBV29-1 with TRBJ2-1; 9 bases map to TRBD2. The CDR3 spans 13 residues. In germline, CDR1 is SQVTM, CDR2 ANQGSEA. After removal of 3 bases from V and 4 bases from J, the junction contained 1 base not matched to a gene. The CDR3 region is CSVETSGYNEQFF. In nucleotides, the CDR3 is TGCAGCGTTGAGACTAGCGGATACAATGAGCAGTTCTTC.

As for this clonotype: A much larger clone lies a single base off, so this may be a read error. The V call is TRBV20-1, the J call TRBJ1-2; D is unclear. The V and J ends lost 6 bases and 1 base respectively, with 12 bases between them. From germline, CDR1 is DFQATT and CDR2 SNEGSKA (reference sequence). This CDR3 has 13 amino acids. CDR3 nucleotides: TGCAGTGCCGACAACACGAATAACTATGGCTACACCTTC. It encodes CSADNTNNYGYTF.

The chain joins TRBV10-3 to TRBJ2-7; weak D call: TRBD1 (5 bases). V was clipped by 2 bases and J by 3 bases, with 11 bases between them. Germline CDR1 ENHRY, CDR2 SYGVKD. This CDR3 is built from 14 residues. CDR3 in DNA: TGTGCCATCAGTGAGAATGCAGGGTTCTACGAGCAGTACTTC. This encodes CAISENAGFYEQYF.

In DNA, the CDR3 is TGCGCCAGCAGCTGGGTTCCGGGGGTGGAGCTGTTTTTT. Its protein product is CASSWVPGVELFF. The V gene is TRBV5-1, the J gene TRBJ2-2, with TRBD2 as a possible D gene (6 bases). Per the germline V gene, CDR1 is SGHRS and CDR2 is YFSETQ. V was trimmed by 3 bases and J by 10 bases, leaving 13 bases between them. CDR3 length: 13 amino acids.

The genes are TRBV29-1 and TRBJ2-6, with a weak D call TRBD2 (6 bases). With 7 bases removed from V and 0 bases from J, the gap between germline ends came to 19 bases. The CDR3 is 17 amino acids. Germline CDR1 is SQVTM and CDR2 is ANQGSEA. The CDR3 loop is CSAGGAGSSSGANVLTF. In DNA form, the CDR3 reads TGCAGCGCCGGCGGGGCAGGGTCGAGCTCTGGGGCCAACGTCCTGACTTTC. The variable domain in full, completed from reference TRBV29-1 and TRBJ2-6, reads SAVISQKPSRDICQRGTSLTIQCQVDSQVTMMFWYRQQPGQSLTLIATANQGSEATYESGFVIDKFPISRPNLTFSTLTVSNMSPEDSSIYLCSAGGAGSSSGANVLTFGAGSRLTVL.

V usage is TRBV9 and J usage is TRBJ2-3; D is perhaps TRBD2 (6 bases). CDR1 is SGDLS, CDR2 YYNGEE, per germline. The CDR3 spans 14 residues. Trimming took 4 bases from V and 6 from J, leaving 15 bases between them. Here the CDR3 DNA reads TGTGCCAGCAGCCCCCGCCCACGGGGGGATACGCAGTATTTT. It translates to CASSPRPRGDTQYF.

This clonotype was picked up many times. This sequence joins TRBV27 and TRBJ2-7; the match to TRBD2 covers 9 bases. Germline CDR1 reads MNHEY; CDR2 reads SMNVEV (reference sequence). V shed 3 bases and J 4 bases; nucleotides not matched to a gene: 10. The CDR3 consists of 16 residues. The CDR3 spells CASSLWGLALHYEQYF. The CDR3 DNA is TGTGCCAGCAGTTTGTGGGGACTAGCTCTCCATTACGAGCAGTACTTC.

In nucleotides, the CDR3 is TGTGCCAGCAGGGAGGGGGCCTCTGGGGCCAACGTCCTGACTTTC. Translated: CASREGASGANVLTF. The V gene is TRBV6-4, the J gene TRBJ2-6; a possible D gene is TRBD1 (7 bases). Germline CDR1 and CDR2: MRHNA and SNTAGT. Trimming pared 6 bases from V and 0 bases from J, leaving 9 bases between. This CDR3 is built from 15 residues.

Concerning this clonotype itself: A read error may account for a junction end that differs from germline. The chain has TRBV6-5 and TRBJ1-2; D gene unclear. CDR1 is MNHEY and CDR2 is SVGAGI in the germline V gene. This CDR3 region has 15 residues. The CDR3 DNA is TGTGCCAGCAGTTACTCAAGGGAACCTAACTACGGCTACACCTTC. Amino acid sequence: CASSYSREPNYGYTF.

This clonotype appeared a few times. CDR3 nucleotide sequence: TGCGCCAGCAGCTTGGAGGGAGCCTACAATGAGCAGTTCTTC. It encodes CASSLEGAYNEQFF. The gene calls are TRBV5-1 and TRBJ2-1; a possible D gene is TRBD2 (5 bases). The CDR3 is 14 amino acids. Germline values: CDR1 SGHRS, CDR2 YFSETQ. The ends were cut back, 0 bases at V and 2 bases at J, with 6 bases in the middle.

The chain combines TRBV29-1 with TRBJ2-7; 10 bases fit TRBD1. The CDR3 has 12 amino acids. Germline assignment: CDR1 SQVTM and CDR2 ANQGSEA. Trimming cost V 7 bases and J 4 bases; bases outside gene matches: 4. This CDR3 reads CSAGQGYYEQYF. DNA of the CDR3: TGCAGCGCGGGACAGGGGTATTACGAGCAGTACTTC.

The table lists this clonotype with many counts. The chain carries TRBV20-1 and TRBJ2-1, with D possibly matching TRBD1 (6 bases). The V gene lost 5 bases and the J gene lost 7 bases, with 12 bases spanning the gap. CDR3 length equals 12 residues. Germline V lookup: CDR1 DFQATT, CDR2 SNEGSKA (reference sequence). The CDR3: CSAQGWRNEQFF. The CDR3 DNA reads as TGCAGTGCTCAGGGGTGGAGAAATGAGCAGTTCTTC.

The chain has TRBV6-4 and TRBJ2-3; TRBD1 matches 9 bases. This CDR3 contains 16 residues. V shed 0 bases and J 5 bases; nucleotides not matched to a gene: 6. Per germline, CDR1 MRHNA and CDR2 SNTAGT. In nucleotides, the CDR3 is TGTGCCAGCAGTGACTCGACCGGGACAGGGAAAGATACGCAGTATTTT. This encodes CASSDSTGTGKDTQYF.